Listed below are T cell receptor beta chains from one sample, sequenced in a study of T cell responses to AZD1222 COVID-19 vaccine. Sequencing was performed with immunoSEQ multiplex PCR; in TCRdb, only in-frame clones are kept and a portion is missing. The table shows fewer than 75,000 clones, with 85% occurring only once. The input for sequencing was peripheral blood, taken on day 0 of AZD1222 vaccination. These receptors originate from an adult in good health. Both conserved end residues are part of each CDR3. The D gene is left open where the match is weak. Size is omitted from some rows. Given values are once, few, many or a class for expanded clones.

14,TRBJ2-7,once,TRBV5-8,.,CASSRGGYSYEQYF,TGTGCCAGCTCCCGCGGGGGCTACTCCTACGAGCAGTACTTC
16,TRBJ1-1,.,TRBV19,.,CASSIYVQGGHTEAFF,TGTGCCAGTAGTATATATGTCCAGGGTGGGCACACTGAAGCTTTCTTT
14,TRBJ1-3,.,TRBV27,.,CASSPTVSGNTIYF,TGTGCCAGCAGTCCGACAGTCTCTGGAAACACCATATATTTT
15,TRBJ1-2,once,TRBV5-6,TRBD1,CASSTTGRANYGYTF,TGTGCCAGCAGCACGACAGGGAGGGCTAACTATGGCTACACCTTC
13,TRBJ1-2,.,TRBV19,TRBD1,CASSTRDSYGYTF,TGTGCCAGTAGTACCCGGGACAGCTATGGCTACACCTTC
16,TRBJ1-2,.,TRBV5-6,.,CASSWPGRNLLSGYTF,TGTGCCAGCAGCTGGCCGGGACGGAATTTGCTAAGCGGCTACACCTTC
15,TRBJ1-5,.,TRBV7-2,.,CASSPTGPRHQPQHF,TGTGCCAGCAGCCCCACCGGGCCCCGGCATCAGCCCCAGCATTTT
16,TRBJ1-3,.,TRBV13,.,CASSRHRLGPGNTIYF,TGTGCCAGCAGCCGTCACAGGCTTGGGCCTGGAAACACCATATATTTT
14,TRBJ1-6,.,TRBV19,.,CASSTAQGNSPLHF,TGTGCCAGTAGTACGGCCCAGGGGAATTCACCCCTCCACTTT
15,TRBJ2-1,.,TRBV11-3,TRBD1,CASSSGTGSYNEQFF,TGTGCCAGCAGCTCCGGGACAGGGTCCTACAATGAGCAGTTCTTC
16,TRBJ1-4,.,TRBV15,.,CATSTRSTGPIEKLFF,TGTGCCACCAGCACTAGATCGACAGGCCCAATTGAAAAACTGTTTTTT
14,TRBJ1-1,.,TRBV6-5,.,CASSYSLGSYGAFF,TGTGCCAGCAGTTACTCGCTGGGGTCATATGGGGCTTTCTTT
15,TRBJ1-6,few,TRBV14,TRBD1,CASSQGQGSESPLHF,TGTGCCAGCAGCCAAGGACAGGGAAGTGAATCACCCCTCCACTTT
15,TRBJ2-7,.,TRBV11-2,.,CASSLRRVRSYEQYF,TGTGCCAGCAGCTTACGGCGGGTGAGGTCCTACGAGCAGTACTTC
15,TRBJ2-7,.,TRBV24-1,TRBD2,CATSAVTSGKYEQYF,TGTGCCACCAGTGCAGTGACTAGCGGAAAATACGAGCAGTACTTC
15,TRBJ2-3,.,TRBV3-1/TRBV3-2,.,CASSQDRGITDTQYF,TGTGCCAGCAGCCAAGACAGGGGAATCACAGATACGCAGTATTTT
16,TRBJ1-1,.,TRBV5-1,.,CASSALTGRGNTEAFF,TGCGCCAGCAGCGCCCTGACAGGTCGAGGGAACACTGAAGCTTTCTTT
16,TRBJ2-3,.,TRBV21-1,.,CASTLPDSLHTDTQYF,TGTGCCAGCACCCTTCCGGACAGCCTACACACAGATACGCAGTATTTT
12,TRBJ1-2,.,TRBV6-5,.,CASSSSDYGYTF,TGTGCCAGCAGTTCGTCGGACTATGGCTACACCTTC
15,TRBJ1-1,.,TRBV9,.,CASSVGGGQNTEAFF,TGTGCCAGCAGCGTAGGTGGGGGACAGAACACTGAAGCTTTCTTT
13,TRBJ1-1,.,TRBV29-1,.,CSAAGVRNTEAFF,TGCAGCGCCGCCGGGGTCCGGAACACTGAAGCTTTCTTT
13,TRBJ1-6,.,TRBV2,.,CASLEGVGSPLHF,TGTGCCAGCCTAGAGGGGGTCGGCTCACCCCTCCACTTT
15,TRBJ2-7,.,TRBV27,TRBD1,CASSFPGTGPNEQYF,TGTGCCAGCAGTTTCCCCGGGACAGGGCCCAACGAGCAGTACTTC
13,TRBJ1-2,.,TRBV6-5,.,CASSPTGFRGYTF,TGTGCCAGCAGTCCCACAGGGTTTCGCGGCTACACCTTC
12,TRBJ1-6,.,TRBV28,.,CASMKVNSPLHF,TGTGCCAGCATGAAGGTAAATTCACCCCTCCACTTT
14,TRBJ2-7,few,TRBV27,.,CASSLIQGADEQYF,TGTGCCAGCAGTTTAATACAGGGTGCCGACGAGCAGTACTTC
13,TRBJ1-1,.,TRBV12-5,TRBD1,CASGLNAGGYVFF,TGTGCTAGTGGTTTGAACGCAGGGGGGTATGTTTTCTTT
11,TRBJ1-2,.,TRBV12-3/TRBV12-4,.,CASSSLGGYTF,TGTGCCAGCAGTTCATTGGGTGGCTACACCTTC
15,TRBJ2-5,.,TRBV19,TRBD1,CASSNDRVLGETQYF,TGTGCCAGTAGTAATGACAGGGTTCTTGGGGAGACCCAGTACTTC
17,TRBJ1-5,once,TRBV5-5,TRBD1,CASRSGTGWDSNQPQHF,TGTGCCAGCAGGTCCGGGACAGGGTGGGATAGCAATCAGCCCCAGCATTTT
13,TRBJ2-5,.,TRBV3-1/TRBV3-2,.,CASSPRVGETQYF,TGTGCCAGCAGCCCCCGTGTGGGAGAGACCCAGTACTTC
14,TRBJ1-5,.,TRBV30,.,CATTGVNSNQPQHF,TGTGCTACTACGGGGGTGAATAGCAATCAGCCCCAGCATTTT
16,TRBJ1-3,.,TRBV5-1,.,CASSSGGTTSGNTIYF,TGCGCCAGCAGCTCAGGAGGAACCACCTCTGGAAACACCATATATTTT
14,TRBJ1-6,.,TRBV29-1,.,CSVRGAENNSPLHF,TGCAGCGTTCGGGGGGCGGAGAATAATTCACCCCTCCACTTT
17,TRBJ2-2,.,TRBV6-4,.,CASSESPGTWNTGELFF,TGTGCCAGCAGTGAATCTCCCGGGACCTGGAACACCGGGGAGCTGTTTTTT
15,TRBJ1-5,.,TRBV2,.,CASSENGNSNQPQHF,TGTGCCAGCAGTGAAAACGGGAATAGCAATCAGCCCCAGCATTTT
16,TRBJ1-1,.,TRBV11-2,.,CASSLARGGLNTEAFF,TGTGCCAGCAGCTTAGCCAGGGGAGGGCTGAACACTGAAGCTTTCTTT
15,TRBJ1-6,.,TRBV6-4,.,CASSESPGQGSPLHF,TGTGCCAGCAGTGAGTCGCCAGGGCAGGGGTCACCCCTCCACTTT
15,TRBJ1-3,.,TRBV29-1,.,CSVEVVSPGPNTIYF,TGCAGCGTTGAAGTGGTCAGCCCAGGGCCAAACACCATATATTTT
15,TRBJ1-6,.,TRBV6-5,.,CASSRSRGLNSPLHF,TGTGCCAGCAGCCGCTCACGAGGCCTCAATTCACCCCTCCACTTT
16,TRBJ2-5,once,TRBV5-1,.,CASSLAGEVSGETQYF,TGCGCCAGCAGCTTGGCCGGGGAGGTCAGTGGAGAGACCCAGTACTTC
16,TRBJ2-2,.,TRBV24-1,.,CATSDLGGANPGELFF,TGTGCCACCAGTGATTTAGGGGGGGCCAACCCCGGGGAGCTGTTTTTT
13,TRBJ2-7,.,TRBV10-3,.,CAIRDPGWYEQYF,TGTGCCATCAGAGACCCAGGGTGGTACGAGCAGTACTTC
13,TRBJ1-1,few,TRBV19,TRBD1,CASRDRVDTEAFF,TGTGCCAGTAGGGACAGGGTTGACACTGAAGCTTTCTTT
11,TRBJ2-5,.,TRBV29-1,.,CSGRDGDTQYF,TGCAGCGGCCGGGACGGAGACACCCAGTACTTC
14,TRBJ1-5,.,TRBV19,TRBD1,CASTDGQAYQPQHF,TGTGCCAGTACCGATGGACAGGCCTATCAGCCCCAGCATTTT
15,TRBJ1-3,once,TRBV19,.,CASSPPGQSGNTIYF,TGTGCCAGTAGCCCGCCTGGGCAATCTGGAAACACCATATATTTT
13,TRBJ2-5,.,TRBV6-5,.,CASSQGYQETQYF,TGTGCCAGCAGCCAAGGATACCAAGAGACCCAGTACTTC
13,TRBJ1-2,.,TRBV6-5,.,CASSYDKLYGYTF,TGTGCCAGCAGTTACGACAAACTCTATGGCTACACCTTC
15,TRBJ2-2,.,TRBV28,.,CASSLAQLVAGELFF,TGTGCCAGCAGTCTGGCACAGCTCGTCGCCGGGGAGCTGTTTTTT
15,TRBJ2-1,.,TRBV10-2,TRBD2,CASSGSGTSGGEQFF,TGCGCCAGCAGTGGTTCCGGGACTAGCGGTGGTGAGCAGTTCTTC